Each of the 27 T cell receptor beta chains below was sequenced from the same sample in a study of OX40 agonist ivuxolimab in advanced cancers. Here immunoSEQ multiplex PCR was the method, and the copy in TCRdb shows in-frame clones only, minus some. The repertoire includes about 17,000 clones, roughly 87% of them detected once, and 25% sits in the top ten. The material sequenced was CD4+ or CD8+ T cells sorted from blood, taken in a trial of the OX40 agonist ivuxolimab. These receptors were taken from an adult with an advanced solid tumor such as melanoma, head and neck, liver or kidney cancer.

The CDR3 is CASSGGQLTTYGYTF. The CDR3 region has the DNA TGTGCCAGCAGCGGAGGACAGTTGACGACCTATGGCTACACCTTC. The V and J genes are TRBV9 and TRBJ1-2; maybe TRBD1 (6 bases). CDR1 SGDLS and CDR2 YYNGEE come from the germline V gene. V lost 3 bases to trimming and J lost 4 bases, with 16 bases between them. The CDR3 sequence is 15 residues long.

The CDR3 sequence is CASSPPGGFSTGELFF. CDR3 bases: TGTGCCAGCAGCCCCCCTGGCGGGTTCAGCACCGGGGAGCTGTTTTTT. The rearrangement joins TRBV5-4 to TRBJ2-2; weak D call: TRBD2 (5 bases). The CDR3 sequence is 16 residues long. Trimming took off 4 bases at V and 4 bases at J, with 17 bases between the two ends. Germline CDR1 reads SGHNT; CDR2 reads YYREEE (reference sequence).

The chain uses TRBV28 and TRBJ2-7, with unresolved D. The germline V gene has CDR1 MDHEN and CDR2 SYDVKM. This CDR3 spans 15 amino acids. V shed 6 bases and J shed 0 bases, with 15 bases lying between them. CDR3 residues: CASRPSHSPSYEQYF. CDR3 nucleotide sequence: TGTGCCAGCAGGCCCAGTCACAGCCCCTCCTACGAGCAGTACTTC.

This chain connects TRBV9 to TRBJ2-7; 7 bases agree with TRBD1. With 4 bases clipped from V and 3 bases from J, the junction kept 4 bases outside the gene matches. The CDR3 runs 13 residues. Germline V gene sequence: CDR1 SGDLS, CDR2 YYNGEE. The CDR3 DNA reads as TGTGCCAGCAGCTCCTCAGGGGGCTACGAGCAGTACTTC. Encoded protein: CASSSSGGYEQYF.

The chain recombines TRBV15 with TRBJ1-5; D is possibly TRBD1 (5 bases). The germline gives CDR1 LNHNV, CDR2 YYDKDF (reference sequence). This CDR3 spans 16 amino acids. Trimming took 0 bases from V and 4 from J, leaving 13 bases between them. CDR3: CATSRDLGTSNQPQHF. CDR3 DNA: TGTGCCACCAGCAGAGATTTAGGGACGTCGAATCAGCCCCAGCATTTT. The variable domain in full, with the rest retrieved from reference TRBV15 and TRBJ1-5, is DAMVIQNPRYQVTQFGKPVTLSCSQTLNHNVMYWYQQKSSQAPKLLFHYYDKDFNNEADTPDNFQSRRPNTSFCFLDIRSPGLGDTAMYLCATSRDLGTSNQPQHFGDGTRLSIL.

The V and J genes are TRBV11-3 and TRBJ2-4; tentative D call: TRBD2 (5 bases). From germline, CDR1 is SGHNT and CDR2 YENEEA. V lost 6 bases and J 7 bases, leaving 19 bases between the germline ends. This CDR3 comprises 15 residues. The CDR3: CASSSGSQPGNIQYF. CDR3 sequence (DNA): TGTGCCAGCAGTTCTGGGTCTCAACCGGGGAACATTCAGTACTTC.

The chain uses TRBV5-6 and TRBJ2-7; TRBD1 matches 9 bases. V lost 2 bases and J lost 5; bases outside the gene matches: 5. Germline V gene sequence: CDR1 SGHDT, CDR2 YYEEEE. The CDR3 spans 14 residues. The CDR3 loop is CASSFGTGTNEQYF. CDR3 nucleotides: TGTGCCAGCAGCTTTGGGACAGGGACGAACGAGCAGTACTTC.

The CDR3: CASSLAGGPNEQFF. As DNA, the CDR3 is TGTGCCAGCAGTTTAGCGGGGGGGCCCAATGAGCAGTTCTTC. The chain links TRBV27 to TRBJ2-1, with 9 nucleotides matching TRBD2. V lost 2 bases and J lost 6; bases outside the gene matches: 2. Germline V gene data show CDR1 as MNHEY and CDR2 as SMNVEV (reference sequence). The CDR3 covers 14 residues.

The chain links TRBV30 to TRBJ1-5; tentatively, D is TRBD1 (5 bases). CDR1 GTSNPN and CDR2 SVGIG come from the germline V gene (reference sequence). This CDR3 comprises 15 residues. V was cut by 6 bases and J by 2 bases, with 17 bases left in between. The CDR3 here is CACGTPEGGNQPQHF. CDR3 DNA sequence: TGTGCCTGCGGGACCCCCGAGGGTGGCAATCAGCCCCAGCATTTT.

The chain joins TRBV7-9 to TRBJ2-7; 8 positions match TRBD1. Germline CDR1 and CDR2: SEHNR and FQNEAQ (reference sequence). V gave up 5 bases and J gave up 5 bases; unmatched junction bases: 8. The CDR3 consists of 14 residues. Here the CDR3 DNA reads TGTGCCAGCAGCCCGCAGACAGGGGACCACGAGCAGTACTTC. Its protein is CASSPQTGDHEQYF. Complete variable domain (other parts from reference TRBV7-9 and TRBJ2-7): DTGVSQNPRHKITKRGQNVTFRCDPISEHNRLYWYRQTLGQGPEFLTYFQNEAQLEKSRLLSDRFSAERPKGSFSTLEIQRTEQGDSAMYLCASSPQTGDHEQYFGPGTRLTVT.

This clone was detected once. This chain joins TRBV27 and TRBJ2-2, with a possible D match to TRBD1 (6 bases). The germline V and J ends were trimmed by 5 bases and 1 base, with 20 bases remaining between them. Germline CDR1 is MNHEY and CDR2 is SMNVEV (reference sequence). The CDR3 spans 18 residues. CDR3 loop: CASSLRAVRQENTGELFF. The CDR3 coding sequence is TGTGCCAGCAGTCTTAGGGCTGTTCGACAGGAGAACACCGGGGAGCTGTTTTTT.

J is TRBJ2-3 and V is TRBV2; 9 bases line up with TRBD2. The CDR3 runs to 13 residues. Germline V gene data show CDR1 as SNHLY and CDR2 as FYNNEI. With 8 bases clipped from V and 2 bases from J, the junction kept 2 bases outside the gene matches. CDR3 sequence reads: CASGGGDTDTQYF. In DNA, the CDR3 is TGTGCCAGCGGCGGGGGGGACACAGATACGCAGTATTTT.

This rearrangement joins TRBV7-9 to TRBJ2-7; 7 bases map to TRBD1. The CDR3 totals 16 residues. J gave up 3 bases and V 0 bases, and 8 bases lay outside the gene matches. CDR1 and CDR2 from the germline V gene are SEHNR and FQNEAQ (reference sequence). CDR3 protein: CASSLALGQVLYEQYF. CDR3 bases: TGTGCCAGCAGCTTAGCCCTCGGACAGGTCCTCTACGAGCAGTACTTC.

The chain carries TRBV7-2 and TRBJ2-3; TRBD2 matches 7 bases. CDR3 size: 15 residues. V gave up 6 bases and J gave up 2 bases; unmatched junction bases: 8. Germline values: CDR1 SGHTA, CDR2 FQGNSA. The CDR3 DNA is TGTGCCAGCAGTCGTCTAGCGGACTTCACAGATACGCAGTATTTT. Protein product: CASSRLADFTDTQYF.

V is TRBV9 and J is TRBJ1-3; tentative D call: TRBD1 (5 bases). The CDR3 is 16 amino acids. Trimming pared 0 bases from V and 1 base from J, leaving 11 bases between. Germline CDR1 and CDR2: SGDLS and YYNGEE. CDR3 DNA: TGTGCCAGCAGCGTAGCTAGACAGTTATCTGGAAACACCATATATTTT. It codes for CASSVARQLSGNTIYF.

CDR3 coding DNA: TGTGCCAGCAGCCTCCGGGGCGGGGAACAAGACGAGCAGTACTTC. Translation gives CASSLRGGEQDEQYF. The genes are TRBV4-2 and TRBJ2-7; a weak D match, TRBD2 (6 bases). The V gene's germline CDR1 is LGHNA and CDR2 YNFKEQ. The V gene lost 4 bases and the J gene lost 5 bases, with 18 bases spanning the gap. This CDR3 spans 15 amino acids.

The chain recombines TRBV19 with TRBJ1-5; 7 nucleotides align to TRBD1. V shed 2 bases and J 3 bases; nucleotides not matched to a gene: 10. Germline values: CDR1 LNHDA, CDR2 SQIVND (reference sequence). The CDR3 runs 17 residues. CDR3 nucleotide sequence: TGTGCCAGTAGTATAAACCTGGGAGGACAGGCCAATCAGCCCCAGCATTTT. Its protein is CASSINLGGQANQPQHF.

J is TRBJ1-2 and V is TRBV14; D is unclear. Per the germline V gene, CDR1 is SGHDN and CDR2 is FVKESK. Trimming took off 0 bases at V and 10 bases at J, with 15 bases between the two ends. The CDR3 has 14 residues. The CDR3: CASSQDLNSGLYTF. CDR3 DNA sequence: TGTGCCAGCAGCCAAGATCTAAACAGCGGGCTCTACACCTTC.

The chain carries TRBV6-1 and TRBJ2-5; 13 nucleotides match TRBD2. The CDR3 is 16 amino acids. V gave up 3 bases and J gave up 2 bases; unmatched junction bases: 3. The germline V gene encodes CDR1 MNHNS and CDR2 SASEGT. CDR3 DNA sequence: TGTGCCAGCAGTGAGGGACTAGCGGGATCACAAGAGACCCAGTACTTC. Translating gives CASSEGLAGSQETQYF.

The chain carries TRBV11-3 and TRBJ1-4; a weak D match, TRBD1 (6 bases). The CDR3 is 14 amino acids. Trimming left V 3 bases short and J 8 bases short, with 13 bases between. Germline V CDR1 and CDR2: SGHNT, YENEEA. CDR3 DNA sequence: TGTGCCAGCAGCTTCAACAGGGCGTGGGAAAAACTGTTTTTT. Amino acids: CASSFNRAWEKLFF.

The J gene is TRBJ2-7, the V gene TRBV19; D perhaps matches TRBD1 (6 bases). The V and J ends lost 7 bases and 3 bases respectively, with 16 bases between them. This CDR3 has 14 residues. Germline V gene lookup returns CDR1 LNHDA and CDR2 SQIVND (reference sequence). The CDR3 DNA is TGTGCCAGTAAGAACAGGGAACTCGGCTACGAGCAGTACTTC. This sequence encodes CASKNRELGYEQYF.

This chain joins TRBV6-5 and TRBJ2-7, with 8 nucleotides matching TRBD1. CDR1 is MNHEY and CDR2 is SVGAGI in the germline V gene. The CDR3 is made up of 15 amino acids. The ends lost 6 bases at V and 0 bases at J; junction bases unmatched: 7. The CDR3 loop reads CASSLGTGSSYEQYF. In DNA form, the CDR3 reads TGTGCCAGCAGCCTCGGGACAGGAAGCTCCTACGAGCAGTACTTC.

The count of this clone is one. This rearrangement joins TRBV25-1 to TRBJ2-7; 9 bases agree with TRBD1. The trim removed 9 bases at V and 5 bases at J, leaving 8 bases unmatched. The germline CDR1 and CDR2 sequences are MGHDK and SYGVNS. CDR3 length: 13 amino acids. CDR3 DNA: TGTGCCAGTGCACAGGGGGCGATGAACGAGCAGTACTTC. This encodes CASAQGAMNEQYF.

V and J are TRBV18 and TRBJ2-5; D uncertain. The CDR3 is 12 amino acids. The germline V gene encodes CDR1 KGHSH and CDR2 LQKENI. The V end was cut by 6 bases, the J end by 0 bases, with 5 bases between. The CDR3 DNA follows: TGTGCCAGCTCTACGTACCAAGAGACCCAGTACTTC. It codes for CASSTYQETQYF.

This clone was seen a handful of times. The chain has TRBV9 and TRBJ1-3, with D tentatively TRBD1 (5 bases). V was shortened by 0 bases and J by 1 base, with 8 bases between the two germline ends. Germline lookup yields CDR1 SGDLS and CDR2 YYNGEE. This CDR3 is built from 15 residues. CDR3 nucleotides: TGTGCCAGCAGCGTAGCAGAGGGGTCTGGAAACACCATATATTTT. Its protein product is CASSVAEGSGNTIYF.

This chain connects TRBV7-9 to TRBJ1-2, with D uncertain. CDR1 and CDR2 (germline): SEHNR, FQNEAQ (reference sequence). Trimming removed 5 bases at V and 7 bases at J, with 11 bases between. The CDR3 is made up of 12 amino acids. The CDR3 is CASSHFHSGYTF. CDR3 DNA: TGTGCCAGCAGCCACTTCCATAGTGGCTACACCTTC.

This chain uses TRBV11-2 with TRBJ2-3; 12 nucleotides agree with TRBD2. J lost 2 bases, V lost 4 bases, and 4 bases had no gene match. This CDR3 has 16 amino acids. The V gene's germline CDR1 is SGHAT and CDR2 FQNNGV. The chain's CDR3 is CASSSTSGGITDTQYF. The CDR3 nucleotides read TGTGCCAGCAGCTCGACTAGCGGGGGCATCACAGATACGCAGTATTTT.